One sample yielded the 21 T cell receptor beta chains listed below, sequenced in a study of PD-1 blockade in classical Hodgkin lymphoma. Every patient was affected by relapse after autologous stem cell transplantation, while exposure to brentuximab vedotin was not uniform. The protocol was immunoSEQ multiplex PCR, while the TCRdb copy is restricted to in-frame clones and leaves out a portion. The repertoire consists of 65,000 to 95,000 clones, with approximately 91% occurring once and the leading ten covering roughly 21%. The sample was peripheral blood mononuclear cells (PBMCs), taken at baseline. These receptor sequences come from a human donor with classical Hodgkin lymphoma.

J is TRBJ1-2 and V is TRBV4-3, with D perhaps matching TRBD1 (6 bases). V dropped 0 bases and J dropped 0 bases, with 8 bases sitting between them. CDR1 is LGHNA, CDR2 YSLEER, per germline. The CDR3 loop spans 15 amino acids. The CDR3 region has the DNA TGCGCCAGCAGCCAAGAAACAGGGCCTAACTATGGCTACACCTTC. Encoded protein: CASSQETGPNYGYTF.

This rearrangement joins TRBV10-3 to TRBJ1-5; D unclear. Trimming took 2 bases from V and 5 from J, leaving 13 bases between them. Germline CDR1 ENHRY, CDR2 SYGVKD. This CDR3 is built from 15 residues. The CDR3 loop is CAISEAAGTYQPQHF. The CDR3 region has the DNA TGTGCCATCAGTGAGGCAGCTGGTACTTATCAGCCCCAGCATTTT.

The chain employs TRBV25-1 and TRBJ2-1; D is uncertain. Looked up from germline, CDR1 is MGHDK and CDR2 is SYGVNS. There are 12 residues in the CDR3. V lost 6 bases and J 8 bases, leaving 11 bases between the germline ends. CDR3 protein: CASRGRGDEQFF. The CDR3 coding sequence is TGTGCCAGCAGGGGCAGAGGCGATGAGCAGTTCTTC.

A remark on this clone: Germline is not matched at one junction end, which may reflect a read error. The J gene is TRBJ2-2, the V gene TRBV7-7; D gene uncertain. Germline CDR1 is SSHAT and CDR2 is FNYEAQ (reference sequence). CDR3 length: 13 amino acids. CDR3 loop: CASSFPGSGELFF. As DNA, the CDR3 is TGTGCTAGCAGCTTCCCCGGCTCCGGGGAGCTGTTTTTT.

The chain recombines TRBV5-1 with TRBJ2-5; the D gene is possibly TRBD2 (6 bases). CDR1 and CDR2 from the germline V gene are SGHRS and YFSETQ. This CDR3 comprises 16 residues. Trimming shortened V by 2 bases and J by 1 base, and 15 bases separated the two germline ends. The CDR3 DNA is TGCGCCAGCAGCTTAGGCTGGCCCGGGGGCCAAGAGACCCAGTACTTC. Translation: CASSLGWPGGQETQYF.

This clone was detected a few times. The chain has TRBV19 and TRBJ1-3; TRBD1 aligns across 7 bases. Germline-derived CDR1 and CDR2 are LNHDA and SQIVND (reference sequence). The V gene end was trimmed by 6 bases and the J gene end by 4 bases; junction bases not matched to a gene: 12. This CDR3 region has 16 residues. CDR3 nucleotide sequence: TGTGCCAGTAGGACCCTCGACAGGGCAGGCGGAAACACCATATATTTT. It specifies CASRTLDRAGGNTIYF.

Here the CDR3 reads CASSGDLYGYTF. CDR3 DNA: TGTGCCAGCAGCGGGGACCTCTATGGCTACACCTTC. The V call is TRBV5-4, the J call TRBJ1-2; weak D call: TRBD1 (5 bases). Trimming took 4 bases from V and 4 from J, leaving 8 bases between them. Germline CDR1 is SGHNT and CDR2 is YYREEE (reference sequence). The CDR3 consists of 12 residues.

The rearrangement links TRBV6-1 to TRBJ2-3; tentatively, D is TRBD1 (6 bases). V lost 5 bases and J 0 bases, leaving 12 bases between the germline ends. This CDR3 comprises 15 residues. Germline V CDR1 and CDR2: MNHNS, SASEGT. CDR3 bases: TGTGCCAGCAGTTTGGGGGCCCCTAGCACAGATACGCAGTATTTT. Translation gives CASSLGAPSTDTQYF.

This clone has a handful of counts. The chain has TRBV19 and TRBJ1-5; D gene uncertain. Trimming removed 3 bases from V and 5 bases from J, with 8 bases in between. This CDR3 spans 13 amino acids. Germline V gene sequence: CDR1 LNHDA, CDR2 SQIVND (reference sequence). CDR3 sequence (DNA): TGTGCCAGTAGTATGTCGCGCGATCAGCCCCAGCATTTT. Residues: CASSMSRDQPQHF.

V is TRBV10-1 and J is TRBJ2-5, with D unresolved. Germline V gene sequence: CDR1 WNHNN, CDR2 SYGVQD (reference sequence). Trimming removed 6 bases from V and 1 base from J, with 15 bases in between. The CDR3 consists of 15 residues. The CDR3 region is CASSATEKPQETQYF. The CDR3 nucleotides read TGCGCCAGCAGCGCCACTGAGAAGCCCCAAGAGACCCAGTACTTC.

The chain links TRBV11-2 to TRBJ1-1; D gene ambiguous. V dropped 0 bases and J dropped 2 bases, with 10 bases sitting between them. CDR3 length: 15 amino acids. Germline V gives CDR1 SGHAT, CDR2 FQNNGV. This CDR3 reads CASSLELGINTEAFF. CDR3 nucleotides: TGTGCCAGCAGCTTAGAACTCGGGATAAACACTGAAGCTTTCTTT.

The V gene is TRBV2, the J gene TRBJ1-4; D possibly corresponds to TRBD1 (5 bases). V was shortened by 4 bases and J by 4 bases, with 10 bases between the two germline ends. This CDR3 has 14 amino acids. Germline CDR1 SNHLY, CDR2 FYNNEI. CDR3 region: CASSVTAFNEKLFF. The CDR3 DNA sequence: TGTGCCAGCAGTGTGACAGCTTTTAATGAAAAACTGTTTTTT.

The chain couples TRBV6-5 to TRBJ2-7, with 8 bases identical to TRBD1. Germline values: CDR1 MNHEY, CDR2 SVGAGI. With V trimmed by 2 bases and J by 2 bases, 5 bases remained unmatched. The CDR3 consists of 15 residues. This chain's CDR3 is CASSYRTGRPYEQYF. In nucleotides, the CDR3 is TGTGCCAGCAGTTACCGGACAGGGAGACCCTACGAGCAGTACTTC.

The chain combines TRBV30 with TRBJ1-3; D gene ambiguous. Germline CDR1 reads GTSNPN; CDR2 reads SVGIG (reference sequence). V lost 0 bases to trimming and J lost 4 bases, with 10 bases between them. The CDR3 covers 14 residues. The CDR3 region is CAWSVRGLGNTIYF. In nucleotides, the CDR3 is TGTGCCTGGAGTGTACGTGGTCTCGGAAACACCATATATTTT.

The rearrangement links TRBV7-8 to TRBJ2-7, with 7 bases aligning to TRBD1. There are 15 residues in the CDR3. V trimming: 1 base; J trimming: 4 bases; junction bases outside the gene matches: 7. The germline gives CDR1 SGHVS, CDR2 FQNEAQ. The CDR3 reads CASSLGPGGMYEQYF. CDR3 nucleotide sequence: TGTGCCAGCAGCTTAGGGCCAGGGGGTATGTACGAGCAGTACTTC.

The CDR3 DNA is TGTGCCAGCAGCTTCGACAATGAGCAGTTCTTC. Translating gives CASSFDNEQFF. The chain recombines TRBV7-9 with TRBJ2-1; D unresolved. The CDR3 loop spans 11 amino acids. In germline, CDR1 is SEHNR, CDR2 FQNEAQ (reference sequence). The V end was cut by 3 bases, the J end by 5 bases, with 2 bases between.

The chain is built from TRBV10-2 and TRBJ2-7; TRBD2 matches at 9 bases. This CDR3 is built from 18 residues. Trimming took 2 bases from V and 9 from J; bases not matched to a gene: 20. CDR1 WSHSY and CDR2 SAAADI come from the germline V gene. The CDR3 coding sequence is TGCGCCAGCAGTGAGCCTCCCTGGACTAGCGTAGCCCCCCTGGGGCAGTACTTC. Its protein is CASSEPPWTSVAPLGQYF.

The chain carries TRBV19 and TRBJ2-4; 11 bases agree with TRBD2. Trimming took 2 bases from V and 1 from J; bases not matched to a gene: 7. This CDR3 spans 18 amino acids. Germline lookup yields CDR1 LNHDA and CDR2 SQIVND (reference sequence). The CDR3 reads CASSITSSGRSAKNIQYF. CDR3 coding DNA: TGTGCCAGTAGTATAACGTCTAGCGGGAGGTCGGCCAAAAACATTCAGTACTTC.

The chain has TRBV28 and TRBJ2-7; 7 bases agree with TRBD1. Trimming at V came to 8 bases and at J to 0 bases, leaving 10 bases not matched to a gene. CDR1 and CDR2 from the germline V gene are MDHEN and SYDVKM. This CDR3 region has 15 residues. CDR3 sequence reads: CASRDLGTVSYEQYF. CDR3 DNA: TGTGCCAGCCGAGACCTCGGGACAGTCTCCTACGAGCAGTACTTC.

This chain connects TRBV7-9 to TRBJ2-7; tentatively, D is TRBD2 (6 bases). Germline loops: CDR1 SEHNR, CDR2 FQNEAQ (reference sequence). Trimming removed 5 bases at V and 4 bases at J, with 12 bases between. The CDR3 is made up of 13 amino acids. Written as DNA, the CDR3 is TGTGCCAGCAGCCTCCCTGGACTATACGAGCAGTACTTC. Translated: CASSLPGLYEQYF.

CDR3 protein: CASSLRSSGAGEQYF. In DNA, the CDR3 is TGTGCCAGCAGTTTAAGGTCTAGCGGGGCGGGGGAGCAGTACTTC. The chain employs TRBV27 and TRBJ2-7, with TRBD2 matching 9 bases. This CDR3 is 15 amino acids long. V lost 2 bases to trimming and J lost 7 bases; unmatched junction nucleotides: 9. Germline CDR1 is MNHEY and CDR2 is SMNVEV (reference sequence).